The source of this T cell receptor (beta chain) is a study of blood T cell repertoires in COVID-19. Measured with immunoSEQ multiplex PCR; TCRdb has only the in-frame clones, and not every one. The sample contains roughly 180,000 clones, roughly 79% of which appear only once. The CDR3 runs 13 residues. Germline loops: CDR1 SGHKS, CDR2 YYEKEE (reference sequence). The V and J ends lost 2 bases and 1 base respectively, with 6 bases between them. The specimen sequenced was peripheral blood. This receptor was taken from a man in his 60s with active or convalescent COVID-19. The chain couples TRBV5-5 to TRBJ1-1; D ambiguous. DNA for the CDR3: TGTGCCAGCAGCTTCCCGGGGAACACTGAAGCTTTCTTT. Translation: CASSFPGNTEAFF.